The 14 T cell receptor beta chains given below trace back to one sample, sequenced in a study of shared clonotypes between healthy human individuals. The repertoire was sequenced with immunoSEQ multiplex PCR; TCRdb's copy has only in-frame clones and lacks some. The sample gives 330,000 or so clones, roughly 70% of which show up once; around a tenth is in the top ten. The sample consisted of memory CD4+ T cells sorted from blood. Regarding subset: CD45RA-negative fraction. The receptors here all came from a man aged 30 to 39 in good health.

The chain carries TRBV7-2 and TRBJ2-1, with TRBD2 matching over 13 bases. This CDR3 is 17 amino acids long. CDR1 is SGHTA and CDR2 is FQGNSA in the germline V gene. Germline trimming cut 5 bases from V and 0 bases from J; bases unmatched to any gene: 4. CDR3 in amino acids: CASSQRTSGSSYNEQFF. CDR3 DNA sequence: TGTGCCAGCAGCCAGAGGACTAGCGGGAGCTCCTACAATGAGCAGTTCTTC.

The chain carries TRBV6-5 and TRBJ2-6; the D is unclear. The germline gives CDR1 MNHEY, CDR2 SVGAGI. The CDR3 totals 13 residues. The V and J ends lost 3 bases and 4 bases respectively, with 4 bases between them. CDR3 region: CASSYWGANVLTF. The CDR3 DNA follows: TGTGCCAGCAGTTATTGGGGGGCCAACGTCCTGACTTTC.

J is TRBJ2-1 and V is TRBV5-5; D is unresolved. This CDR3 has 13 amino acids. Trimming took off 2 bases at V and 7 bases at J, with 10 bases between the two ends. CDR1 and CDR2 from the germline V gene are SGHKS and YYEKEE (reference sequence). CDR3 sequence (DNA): TGTGCCAGCAGCTTAGGTTACTTGAATGAGCAGTTCTTC. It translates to CASSLGYLNEQFF. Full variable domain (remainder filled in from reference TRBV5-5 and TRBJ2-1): DAGVTQSPTHLIKTRGQQVTLRCSPISGHKSVSWYQQVLGQGPQFIFQYYEKEERGRGNFPDRFSARQFPNYSSELNVNALLLGDSALYLCASSLGYLNEQFFGPGTRLTVL.

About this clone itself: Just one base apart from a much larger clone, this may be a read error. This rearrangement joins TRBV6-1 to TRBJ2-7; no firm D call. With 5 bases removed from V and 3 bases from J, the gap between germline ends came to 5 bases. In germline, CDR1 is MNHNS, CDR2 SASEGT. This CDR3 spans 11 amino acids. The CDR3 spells CASSSHYEQYF. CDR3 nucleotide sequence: TGTGCCAGCAGTTCCCACTACGAGCAGTACTTC.

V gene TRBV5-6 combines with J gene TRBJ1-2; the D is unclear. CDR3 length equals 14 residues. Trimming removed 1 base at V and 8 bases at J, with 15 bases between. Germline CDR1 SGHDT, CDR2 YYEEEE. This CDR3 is CASSLLQRYEGYTF. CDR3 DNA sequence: TGTGCCAGCAGCTTGCTACAGCGCTATGAAGGCTACACCTTC.

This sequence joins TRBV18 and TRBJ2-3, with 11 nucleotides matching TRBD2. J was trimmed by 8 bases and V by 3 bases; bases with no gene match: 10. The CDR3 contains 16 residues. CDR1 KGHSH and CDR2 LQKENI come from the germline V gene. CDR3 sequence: CASSPGTSGTGSTQYF. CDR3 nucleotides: TGTGCCAGCTCACCCGGGACTAGCGGTACGGGGAGTACGCAGTATTTT. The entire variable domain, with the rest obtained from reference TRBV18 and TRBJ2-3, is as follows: NAGVMQNPRHLVRRRGQEARLRCSPMKGHSHVYWYRQLPEEGLKFMVYLQKENIIDESGMPKERFSAEFPKEGPSILRIQQVVRGDSAAYFCASSPGTSGTGSTQYFGPGTRLTVL.

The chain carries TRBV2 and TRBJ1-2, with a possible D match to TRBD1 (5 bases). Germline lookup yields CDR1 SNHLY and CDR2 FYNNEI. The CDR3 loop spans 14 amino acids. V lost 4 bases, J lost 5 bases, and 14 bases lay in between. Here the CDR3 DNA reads TGTGCCAGCAGTGCGTCAGGGTTTAAATATGGCTACACCTTC. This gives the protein CASSASGFKYGYTF.

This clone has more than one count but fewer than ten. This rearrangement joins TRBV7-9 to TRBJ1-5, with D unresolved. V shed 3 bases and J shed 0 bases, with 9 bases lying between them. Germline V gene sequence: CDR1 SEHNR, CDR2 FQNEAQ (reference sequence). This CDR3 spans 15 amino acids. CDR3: CASSFGDYSNQPQHF. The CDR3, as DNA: TGTGCCAGCAGCTTTGGCGATTATAGCAATCAGCCCCAGCATTTT.

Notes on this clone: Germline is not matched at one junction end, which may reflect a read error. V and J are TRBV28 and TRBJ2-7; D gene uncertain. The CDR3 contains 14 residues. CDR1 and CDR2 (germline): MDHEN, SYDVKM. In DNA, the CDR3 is TGTGCCAGTCGTCGGCCTCAATCCTCCCACGAGCAGTACTTC. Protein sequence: CASRRPQSSHEQYF.

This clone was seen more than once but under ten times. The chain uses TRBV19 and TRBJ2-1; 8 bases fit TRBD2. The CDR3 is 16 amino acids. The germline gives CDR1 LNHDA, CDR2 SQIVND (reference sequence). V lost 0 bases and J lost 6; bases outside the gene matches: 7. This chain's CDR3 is CASSIEAGGTPNEQFF. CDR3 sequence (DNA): TGTGCCAGTAGTATAGAGGCGGGAGGAACCCCCAATGAGCAGTTCTTC.

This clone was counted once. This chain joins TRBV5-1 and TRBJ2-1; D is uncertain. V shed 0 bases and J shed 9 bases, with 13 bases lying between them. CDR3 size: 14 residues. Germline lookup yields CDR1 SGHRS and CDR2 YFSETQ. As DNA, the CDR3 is TGCGCCAGCAGCTTGGAGCAGGCCTCGGGTGAGCAGTTCTTC. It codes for CASSLEQASGEQFF.

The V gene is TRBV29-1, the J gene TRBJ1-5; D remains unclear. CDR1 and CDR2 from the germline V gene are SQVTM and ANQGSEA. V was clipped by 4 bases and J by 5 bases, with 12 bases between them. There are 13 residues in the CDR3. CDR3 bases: TGCAGCGTTGCCACGGGAAGTCATCAGCCCCAGCATTTT. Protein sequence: CSVATGSHQPQHF.

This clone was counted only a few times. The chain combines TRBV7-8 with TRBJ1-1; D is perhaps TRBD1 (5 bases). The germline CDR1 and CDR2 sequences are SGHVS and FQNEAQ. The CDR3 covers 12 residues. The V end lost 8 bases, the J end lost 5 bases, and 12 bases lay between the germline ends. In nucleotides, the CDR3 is TGTGCCAGCTGGACTGGGGGGACTGAAGCTTTCTTT. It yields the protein CASWTGGTEAFF.

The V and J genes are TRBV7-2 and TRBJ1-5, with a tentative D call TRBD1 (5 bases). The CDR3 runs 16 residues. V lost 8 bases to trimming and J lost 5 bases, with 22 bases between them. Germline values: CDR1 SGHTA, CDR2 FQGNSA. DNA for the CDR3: TGTGCCAGCGGGGGTGACAAGGGAGTATGGGATCAGCCCCAGCATTTT. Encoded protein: CASGGDKGVWDQPQHF.